Listed below are T cell receptor beta chains from one sample, sequenced in a study of OX40 agonist ivuxolimab in advanced cancers. Here immunoSEQ multiplex PCR was the method, and the copy in TCRdb shows in-frame clones only, minus some. This sample yields 65,000 to 100,000 clones, of which around four fifths are seen a single time; 6% to 8% belongs to the top ten. The sample was CD4+ or CD8+ T cells sorted from blood, taken in a trial of the OX40 agonist ivuxolimab. All receptors come from an adult with an advanced solid tumor such as melanoma, head and neck, liver or kidney cancer. Each CDR3 is given with its conserved first and last residue. D genes are given only for firm matches. The size entry is marked missing in some rows and otherwise reads once, few, many or a size class.

clone size: once
V gene: TRBV2
J gene: TRBJ2-6
D gene: -
CDR3 length: 17
CDR3 DNA: TGTGCCAGCAGTAACCGGGTTACCAGCTCTGGGGCCAACGTCCTGACTTTC
CDR3 protein: CASSNRVTSSGANVLTF

clone size: -
V gene: TRBV5-1
J gene: TRBJ1-1
D gene: -
CDR3 length: 15
CDR3 DNA: TGCGCCAGCAGCTTGGCGCCGGAGGCGAACACTGAAGCTTTCTTT
CDR3 protein: CASSLAPEANTEAFF

clone size: few
V gene: TRBV5-4
J gene: TRBJ2-3
D gene: TRBD2
CDR3 length: 16
CDR3 DNA: TGTGCCAGCAGCTCATACGAGCGGGGAGGCACAGATACGCAGTATTTT
CDR3 protein: CASSSYERGGTDTQYF

clone size: -
V gene: TRBV11-2
J gene: TRBJ1-1
D gene: -
CDR3 length: 15
CDR3 DNA: TGTGCCAGCAGCTCCATGGGAGGCCAACGGACTGAAGCTTTCTTT
CDR3 protein: CASSSMGGQRTEAFF

clone size: once
V gene: TRBV19
J gene: TRBJ1-5
D gene: -
CDR3 length: 14
CDR3 DNA: TGTGCCAGTAGTATGGGGGTGAGCAATCAGCCCCAGCATTTT
CDR3 protein: CASSMGVSNQPQHF

clone size: -
V gene: TRBV27
J gene: TRBJ1-4
D gene: -
CDR3 length: 16
CDR3 DNA: TGTGCCAGCAGTTTATGGCCGGGGTGGGGGCCCTTGAAACTGTTTTTT
CDR3 protein: CASSLWPGWGPLKLFF

clone size: -
V gene: TRBV7-8
J gene: TRBJ1-1
D gene: -
CDR3 length: 13
CDR3 DNA: TGTGCCAGCAGCTTAGTGCAGGGCACTGAAGCTTTCTTT
CDR3 protein: CASSLVQGTEAFF

clone size: few
V gene: TRBV15
J gene: TRBJ2-1
D gene: TRBD2
CDR3 length: 15
CDR3 DNA: TGTGCCACCAGCCGGGGGGGTAGCGGGAGCGATGAGCAGTTCTTC
CDR3 protein: CATSRGGSGSDEQFF

clone size: -
V gene: TRBV7-6
J gene: TRBJ2-2
D gene: -
CDR3 length: 14
CDR3 DNA: TGTGCCAGCAGCCCCACAGGGAACACCGGGGAGCTGTTTTTT
CDR3 protein: CASSPTGNTGELFF

clone size: -
V gene: TRBV18
J gene: TRBJ1-5
D gene: -
CDR3 length: 16
CDR3 DNA: TGTGCCAGCTCACCACCGGGGCAGAGTGACACCTTGCCCCAGCATTTT
CDR3 protein: CASSPPGQSDTLPQHF

clone size: -
V gene: TRBV30
J gene: TRBJ2-3
D gene: -
CDR3 length: 12
CDR3 DNA: TGTGCCTGGAGTGCCGGCGTTTATACGCAGTATTTT
CDR3 protein: CAWSAGVYTQYF

clone size: -
V gene: TRBV5-4
J gene: TRBJ2-2
D gene: -
CDR3 length: 14
CDR3 DNA: TGTGCCAGCAGTACTGATACTATGAACGGGGAGCTGTTTTTT
CDR3 protein: CASSTDTMNGELFF

clone size: few
V gene: TRBV29-1
J gene: TRBJ2-2
D gene: -
CDR3 length: 13
CDR3 DNA: TGCAGCGTTGACGAGGGTCAGCCCGGGGAGCTGTTTTTT
CDR3 protein: CSVDEGQPGELFF

clone size: -
V gene: TRBV13
J gene: TRBJ2-1
D gene: TRBD2
CDR3 length: 15
CDR3 DNA: TGTGCCAGCACCCGGACTAGCGGGGGGGATGGTGAGCAGTTCTTC
CDR3 protein: CASTRTSGGDGEQFF

clone size: many
V gene: TRBV28
J gene: TRBJ2-7
D gene: TRBD1
CDR3 length: 15
CDR3 DNA: TGTGCCAGCGAACTTCCCGGGACAGGGTCCTACGAGCAGTACTTC
CDR3 protein: CASELPGTGSYEQYF

clone size: few
V gene: TRBV15
J gene: TRBJ2-3
D gene: TRBD2
CDR3 length: 20
CDR3 DNA: TGTGCCACCAGCAGAGAAGGGACTAGCGGGGGATCCTCGGTGGCAGATACGCAGTATTTT
CDR3 protein: CATSREGTSGGSSVADTQYF

clone size: -
V gene: TRBV29-1
J gene: TRBJ2-1
D gene: TRBD2
CDR3 length: 13
CDR3 DNA: TGCAGTGCGACTAGCGGGAGTGACAATGAGCAGTTCTTC
CDR3 protein: CSATSGSDNEQFF

clone size: -
V gene: TRBV5-4
J gene: TRBJ2-7
D gene: TRBD2
CDR3 length: 14
CDR3 DNA: TGTGCCAGCAGCACCGACGGCGGGAGCTACGAGCAGTACTTC
CDR3 protein: CASSTDGGSYEQYF

clone size: -
V gene: TRBV5-4
J gene: TRBJ2-2
D gene: -
CDR3 length: 16
CDR3 DNA: TGTGCCAGCAGGCCGACTGATCCTGCGAACACCGGGGAGCTGTTTTTT
CDR3 protein: CASRPTDPANTGELFF

clone size: few
V gene: TRBV5-1
J gene: TRBJ1-1
D gene: -
CDR3 length: 14
CDR3 DNA: TGCGCCAGCAGCTTGGGGCAGACGAACACTGAAGCTTTCTTT
CDR3 protein: CASSLGQTNTEAFF

clone size: -
V gene: TRBV7-9
J gene: TRBJ2-3
D gene: -
CDR3 length: 15
CDR3 DNA: TGTGCCAGCAGCTTGGACTACCCTGTGGGAGATACGCAGTATTTT
CDR3 protein: CASSLDYPVGDTQYF

clone size: -
V gene: TRBV11-2
J gene: TRBJ1-2
D gene: -
CDR3 length: 14
CDR3 DNA: TGTGCCAGCAGCTTAGGTAGCACTCTTTATGGCTACACCTTC
CDR3 protein: CASSLGSTLYGYTF

clone size: -
V gene: TRBV20-1
J gene: TRBJ2-4
D gene: TRBD1
CDR3 length: 11
CDR3 DNA: TGCAGTGCTAGAGACCTTACAGGGGGGTACTTC
CDR3 protein: CSARDLTGGYF